This is a list of T cell receptor beta chains from one sample in a study of T cells in Graves' hyperthyroidism and ophthalmopathy. TCRdb reprocessed the multiplex PCR reads with MiXCR, giving one entry per CDR3 protein. The sample shows a few hundred thousand distinct CDR3 sequences, more than 15% of them seen only once. Sequencing input: blood. All receptors derive from a woman between 18 and 29 years old with Graves' ophthalmopathy. CDR3s include the opening cysteine and the closing phenylalanine or tryptophan. A D gene is named only where the DNA matches it firmly. Where a row states a size, it is once, few, many or the class of an expanded clone; other rows omit it.

D gene: .
CDR3 length: 12
V gene: TRBV28
clone size: many
J gene: TRBJ1-1
CDR3 DNA: TGTGCCAGCAGTTTAGTCAGGAATGAAGCTTTCTTT
CDR3 protein: CASSLVRNEAFF

D gene: .
CDR3 length: 14
V gene: TRBV25-1
clone size: .
J gene: TRBJ1-1
CDR3 DNA: TGTGCCAGCAGTGAAATCGATGGTTCCACTGAAGCTTTCTTT
CDR3 protein: CASSEIDGSTEAFF

D gene: .
CDR3 length: 13
V gene: TRBV19
clone size: few
J gene: TRBJ2-5
CDR3 DNA: TGTGCCAGTAGTATTGCGGGGAGGGAGACCCAGTACTTC
CDR3 protein: CASSIAGRETQYF

D gene: .
CDR3 length: 12
V gene: TRBV18
clone size: many
J gene: TRBJ1-1
CDR3 DNA: TGTGCCAGCTCACCAGGACCTACCTGGGCTTTCTTT
CDR3 protein: CASSPGPTWAFF

D gene: .
CDR3 length: 14
V gene: TRBV27
clone size: many
J gene: TRBJ1-1
CDR3 DNA: TGTGCCAGCAGTCCCACTCCTCCGCGAACTGAAGCTTTCTTT
CDR3 protein: CASSPTPPRTEAFF

D gene: .
CDR3 length: 16
V gene: TRBV7-6
clone size: many
J gene: TRBJ2-3
CDR3 DNA: TGTGCCAGCAGCTTACACCGGGACTTACGCACAGATACGCAGTATTTT
CDR3 protein: CASSLHRDLRTDTQYF

D gene: TRBD2
CDR3 length: 12
V gene: TRBV19
clone size: .
J gene: TRBJ2-1
CDR3 DNA: TGTGCCAGCACCGGGGGGGGGGGTGAGCAGTTCTTC
CDR3 protein: CASTGGGGEQFF

D gene: TRBD2
CDR3 length: 16
V gene: TRBV19
clone size: .
J gene: TRBJ2-1
CDR3 DNA: TGTGCCAGTATAGGGGGACTAGCGGGCTCCTACAATGAGCAGTTCTTC
CDR3 protein: CASIGGLAGSYNEQFF

D gene: TRBD1
CDR3 length: 15
V gene: TRBV10-3
clone size: many
J gene: TRBJ1-1
CDR3 DNA: TGTGCCATCAGTCGGACAGGCACCATGAACACTGAAGCTTTCTTT
CDR3 protein: CAISRTGTMNTEAFF

D gene: TRBD1
CDR3 length: 15
V gene: TRBV5-1
clone size: .
J gene: TRBJ2-1
CDR3 DNA: TGCGCCAGCAGCTCCACAGGGGCCCCCTACAATGAGCAGTTCTTC
CDR3 protein: CASSSTGAPYNEQFF

D gene: TRBD2
CDR3 length: 15
V gene: TRBV6-1
clone size: once
J gene: TRBJ2-7
CDR3 DNA: TGTGCCAGCAGTGCAACTAGCGGGAGCGACTACGAGCAGTACTTC
CDR3 protein: CASSATSGSDYEQYF

D gene: TRBD2
CDR3 length: 15
V gene: TRBV2
clone size: many
J gene: TRBJ2-1
CDR3 DNA: TGTGCCAACGACGATGGGGCTAGCGGGTACAATGAGCAGTTCTTC
CDR3 protein: CANDDGASGYNEQFF

D gene: .
CDR3 length: 14
V gene: TRBV7-2
clone size: many
J gene: TRBJ1-2
CDR3 DNA: TGTGCCAGCAGCTTAGGGGAAGGGCCTTGGGGCTACACCTTC
CDR3 protein: CASSLGEGPWGYTF

D gene: TRBD1
CDR3 length: 13
V gene: TRBV20-1
clone size: .
J gene: TRBJ2-7
CDR3 DNA: TGCAGTGCTACACAGGGGGTTAAGTACGAGCAGTACTTC
CDR3 protein: CSATQGVKYEQYF

D gene: .
CDR3 length: 14
V gene: TRBV19
clone size: few
J gene: TRBJ2-3
CDR3 DNA: TGTGCCAGTAGTATATCTATGAGTACAGATACGCAGTATTTT
CDR3 protein: CASSISMSTDTQYF

D gene: .
CDR3 length: 15
V gene: TRBV11-2
clone size: many
J gene: TRBJ2-1
CDR3 DNA: TGTGCCAGCAGCCCTAGTTTATACGGGATCAATGAGCAGTTCTTC
CDR3 protein: CASSPSLYGINEQFF

D gene: .
CDR3 length: 13
V gene: TRBV7-2
clone size: few
J gene: TRBJ1-4
CDR3 DNA: TGTGCCAGCAGCCAGATGACGGGAGAAAAACTGTTTTTT
CDR3 protein: CASSQMTGEKLFF

D gene: .
CDR3 length: 14
V gene: TRBV29-1
clone size: .
J gene: TRBJ1-1
CDR3 DNA: TGCAGCGTTCTCTCAGATAGGGTGAACACTGAAGCTTTCTTT
CDR3 protein: CSVLSDRVNTEAFF

D gene: TRBD1
CDR3 length: 16
V gene: TRBV7-9
clone size: .
J gene: TRBJ1-2
CDR3 DNA: TGTGCCAGCAGCTTTTTTACACCGGGACAGGGGGCGGGCTACACCTTC
CDR3 protein: CASSFFTPGQGAGYTF

D gene: .
CDR3 length: 15
V gene: TRBV11-2
clone size: many
J gene: TRBJ2-7
CDR3 DNA: TGTGCCAGCAGCCCCCTTGGCAGGGAAATCTACGAGCAGTACTTC
CDR3 protein: CASSPLGREIYEQYF

D gene: TRBD2
CDR3 length: 14
V gene: TRBV6-1
clone size: many
J gene: TRBJ2-7
CDR3 DNA: TGTGCCAGCAAGAAGCGGGAGGGCCTCTACGAGCAGTACTTC
CDR3 protein: CASKKREGLYEQYF

D gene: .
CDR3 length: 12
V gene: TRBV30
clone size: many
J gene: TRBJ2-1
CDR3 DNA: TGTGCCTTCCACCGGGGCTACAATGAGCAGTTCTTC
CDR3 protein: CAFHRGYNEQFF

D gene: .
CDR3 length: 14
V gene: TRBV4-3
clone size: .
J gene: TRBJ2-2
CDR3 DNA: TGCGCCAGCAGCCAATCGGGGGTTACCGGGGAGCTGTTTTTT
CDR3 protein: CASSQSGVTGELFF

D gene: .
CDR3 length: 15
V gene: TRBV28
clone size: .
J gene: TRBJ2-7
CDR3 DNA: TGTGCCAGCAGTTTATACCGGGACGGCTCCTACGAGCAGTACTTC
CDR3 protein: CASSLYRDGSYEQYF

D gene: .
CDR3 length: 13
V gene: TRBV7-9
clone size: few
J gene: TRBJ1-2
CDR3 DNA: TGTGCCAGCAGTTCCATGATGAGGGAGCGCTACACCTTC
CDR3 protein: CASSSMMRERYTF

D gene: .
CDR3 length: 15
V gene: TRBV5-1
clone size: many
J gene: TRBJ2-7
CDR3 DNA: TGCGCCAGCAGCTCCACCCCGGACGGGACCTACGAGCAGTACTTC
CDR3 protein: CASSSTPDGTYEQYF

D gene: TRBD2
CDR3 length: 13
V gene: TRBV7-3
clone size: many
J gene: TRBJ2-1
CDR3 DNA: TGTGCCAGCAGCTTTACTAGCGGCAATGAGCAGTTCTTC
CDR3 protein: CASSFTSGNEQFF

D gene: .
CDR3 length: 14
V gene: TRBV5-1
clone size: many
J gene: TRBJ2-7
CDR3 DNA: TGCGCCAGCAGCGGCAGGGGTTCCTCCTACGAGCAGTACTTC
CDR3 protein: CASSGRGSSYEQYF

D gene: .
CDR3 length: 13
V gene: TRBV29-1
clone size: .
J gene: TRBJ1-4
CDR3 DNA: TGCAGCGTTGCAGGGTTGGCTAATGAAAAACTGTTTTTT
CDR3 protein: CSVAGLANEKLFF

D gene: .
CDR3 length: 13
V gene: TRBV10-3
clone size: few
J gene: TRBJ1-5
CDR3 DNA: TGTGCCATCAGTGAGACCGGGAATCAGCCCCAGCATTTT
CDR3 protein: CAISETGNQPQHF

D gene: TRBD2
CDR3 length: 15
V gene: TRBV9
clone size: few
J gene: TRBJ2-7
CDR3 DNA: TGTGCCAGCAGCGTAGGACTAGCGGCGACCTACGAGCAGTACTTC
CDR3 protein: CASSVGLAATYEQYF

D gene: .
CDR3 length: 11
V gene: TRBV30
clone size: many
J gene: TRBJ1-2
CDR3 DNA: TGTGCCTGGAGTGGTAACTATGGCTACACCTTC
CDR3 protein: CAWSGNYGYTF

D gene: .
CDR3 length: 15
V gene: TRBV28
clone size: .
J gene: TRBJ1-5
CDR3 DNA: TGTGCCAGCAGTTTAAAGGGGGGTAGACATCAGCCCCAGCATTTT
CDR3 protein: CASSLKGGRHQPQHF

D gene: .
CDR3 length: 12
V gene: TRBV28
clone size: many
J gene: TRBJ1-1
CDR3 DNA: TGTGCCAGCAGTGCCCTAGGGTCTGGAGCTTTCTTT
CDR3 protein: CASSALGSGAFF

D gene: .
CDR3 length: 15
V gene: TRBV27
clone size: few
J gene: TRBJ2-1
CDR3 DNA: TGTGCCAGCAGCCCGGAGCGGGCGTTTTACAATGAGCAGTTCTTC
CDR3 protein: CASSPERAFYNEQFF

D gene: .
CDR3 length: 15
V gene: TRBV7-3
clone size: many
J gene: TRBJ2-1
CDR3 DNA: TGTGCCAGCAGCTTAAGCCCTTTAGGAACTGGGGAGCAGTTCTTC
CDR3 protein: CASSLSPLGTGEQFF

D gene: .
CDR3 length: 12
V gene: TRBV28
clone size: many
J gene: TRBJ2-1
CDR3 DNA: TGTGCCAGCAGTTCAGGGGTCAATGAGCAGTTCTTC
CDR3 protein: CASSSGVNEQFF

D gene: .
CDR3 length: 11
V gene: TRBV2
clone size: many
J gene: TRBJ1-2
CDR3 DNA: TGTGCCAGCAGGATAAACTATGGCTACACCTTC
CDR3 protein: CASRINYGYTF

D gene: TRBD1
CDR3 length: 13
V gene: TRBV27
clone size: many
J gene: TRBJ1-1
CDR3 DNA: TGTGCCAGCAGTCTGACAGGGGGCACTGAAGCTTTCTTT
CDR3 protein: CASSLTGGTEAFF

D gene: TRBD2
CDR3 length: 17
V gene: TRBV11-2
clone size: few
J gene: TRBJ2-1
CDR3 DNA: TGTGCCAGCAGCTATAGAGGACTAGCGAACTCCTACAATGAGCAGTTCTTC
CDR3 protein: CASSYRGLANSYNEQFF

D gene: .
CDR3 length: 15
V gene: TRBV7-8
clone size: many
J gene: TRBJ2-5
CDR3 DNA: TGTGCCAGCAGCCCCTCGCTTCGAGGGGGGGAGACCCAGTACTTC
CDR3 protein: CASSPSLRGGETQYF

D gene: .
CDR3 length: 14
V gene: TRBV5-8
clone size: few
J gene: TRBJ2-5
CDR3 DNA: TGTGCCAGCAGTCTGAGGTTGGGGCAAGAGACCCAGTACTTC
CDR3 protein: CASSLRLGQETQYF

D gene: TRBD2
CDR3 length: 14
V gene: TRBV28
clone size: many
J gene: TRBJ2-5
CDR3 DNA: TGTGCCAGCAGGGCCTGGGGGAGGGGAAAGACCCAGTACTTC
CDR3 protein: CASRAWGRGKTQYF